One TCR beta chain is described in this entry. The junction departs from the called germline gene at one end, perhaps through a read error. These data originate in a study of blood T cells in healthy people across ages. With a J-beta primer mix and a sample-barcoded 5' primer, a second PCR ran roughly 6 to 11 cycles. In TCRdb, the 5' RACE reads were re-called with MiXCR into one record per CDR3 protein. The table has about 770,000 distinct CDR3 sequences, roughly 44% seen once; the top ten hold about a fifth. Germline CDR1 and CDR2: SGHRS and YFSETQ. This CDR3 has 17 residues. Sequenced material: blood. This TCR was sampled from a man aged 55 to 70 in good health. This chain uses TRBV5-1 with TRBJ1-5, with D tentatively TRBD2 (6 bases). The J call may be incorrect, as the DNA end agrees better with TRBJ2-3. CDR3 in DNA: TGTGCCAGCAGCTTGGGGGGACTGCTCTCTAGCACAGAGACGCAGTATTTT. Translating gives CASSLGGLLSSTETQYF.